The T cell receptor beta chain under discussion was sequenced for a study of T cell repertoires in cytomegalovirus infection. Study-wide context: Both recently identified HLA-C-restricted and well-studied HLA-B-restricted CMV epitopes were used in the study. Shared public TCR beta signatures pointed to both CMV infection and a matching HLA type.

TCRdb re-analysed the reads in MiXCR, keeping a single row per CDR3 protein. The sample has a few hundred thousand distinct CDR3 sequences; almost 40% are singletons. V gave up 5 bases and J gave up 3 bases; unmatched junction bases: 13. In germline, CDR1 is SGHVS, CDR2 FNYEAQ. This CDR3 has 17 residues. Study outcomes and limitations: The cumulative frequency of public TCR beta families distinguished individuals who carried CMV together with the relevant HLA. The ex vivo response was dominated by HLA-C-restricted CMV-specific TCR beta clonotypes.

Notes on this clonotype: The antigen is unknown.

This chain links TRBV7-6 with TRBJ2-3; 8 bases map to TRBD2. The sequence came from a human donor in good health (CMV status not recorded). Some clones in this sample may be carry-over from other donors' samples. The material was cultured PBMCs, obtained from culture after CMV antigen stimulation. Here the CDR3 DNA reads TGTGCCAGCAGCGAGAGAGAGTTGGGACTAGTGACAGATACGCAGTATTTT. Translation: CASSERELGLVTDTQYF.